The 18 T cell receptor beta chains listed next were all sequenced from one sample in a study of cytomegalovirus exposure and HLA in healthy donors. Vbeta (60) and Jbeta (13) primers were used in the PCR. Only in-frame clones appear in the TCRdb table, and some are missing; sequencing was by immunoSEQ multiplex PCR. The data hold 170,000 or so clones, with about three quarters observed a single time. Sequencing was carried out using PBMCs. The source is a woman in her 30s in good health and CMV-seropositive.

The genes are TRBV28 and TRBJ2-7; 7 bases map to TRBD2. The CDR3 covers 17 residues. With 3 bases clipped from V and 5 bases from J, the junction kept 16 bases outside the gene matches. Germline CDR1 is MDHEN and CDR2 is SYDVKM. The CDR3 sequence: CASSFASLAGEENEQYF. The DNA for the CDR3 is TGTGCCAGCAGTTTTGCCAGTCTCGCGGGAGAGGAGAACGAGCAGTACTTC.

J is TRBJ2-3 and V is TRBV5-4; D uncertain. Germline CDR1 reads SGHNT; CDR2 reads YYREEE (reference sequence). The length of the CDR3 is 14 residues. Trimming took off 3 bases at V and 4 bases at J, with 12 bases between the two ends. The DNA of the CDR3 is TGTGCCAGCAGCTCGACTCTAGAACCAGATACGCAGTATTTT. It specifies CASSSTLEPDTQYF.

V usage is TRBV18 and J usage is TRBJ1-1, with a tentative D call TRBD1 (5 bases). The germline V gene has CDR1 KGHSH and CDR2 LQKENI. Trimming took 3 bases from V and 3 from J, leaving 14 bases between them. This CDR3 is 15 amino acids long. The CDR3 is CASSPFMTEDTEAFF. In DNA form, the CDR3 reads TGTGCCAGCTCACCCTTCATGACAGAGGACACTGAAGCTTTCTTT.

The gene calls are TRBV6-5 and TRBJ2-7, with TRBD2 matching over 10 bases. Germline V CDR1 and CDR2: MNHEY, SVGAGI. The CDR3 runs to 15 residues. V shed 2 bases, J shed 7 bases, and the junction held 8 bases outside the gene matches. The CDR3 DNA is TGTGCCAGCAGTTACCAGCGGGAGGGCCGGGAAGAGCAGTACTTC. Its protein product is CASSYQREGREEQYF.

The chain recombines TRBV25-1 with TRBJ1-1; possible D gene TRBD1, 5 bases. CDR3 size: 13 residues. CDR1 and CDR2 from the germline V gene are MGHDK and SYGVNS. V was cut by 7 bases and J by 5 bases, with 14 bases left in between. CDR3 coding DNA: TGTGCCAGCACGGGGGGTAGCGCGACTGAAGCTTTCTTT. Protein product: CASTGGSATEAFF.

The CDR3 reads CASSTPGLERANVLTF. DNA of the CDR3: TGTGCCAGTAGTACCCCGGGACTTGAGAGGGCCAACGTCCTGACTTTC. The chain recombines TRBV19 with TRBJ2-6, with D tentatively TRBD2 (6 bases). This CDR3 is 16 amino acids long. Deletions cut 4 bases from V and 5 bases from J, with 15 bases between. The germline gives CDR1 LNHDA, CDR2 SQIVND (reference sequence). Combining the CDR3 with reference TRBV19 and TRBJ2-6 gives the whole variable domain DGGITQSPKYLFRKEGQNVTLSCEQNLNHDAMYWYRQDPGQGLRLIYYSQIVNDFQKGDIAEGYSVSREKKESFPLTVTSAQKNPTAFYLCASSTPGLERANVLTFGAGSRLTVL.

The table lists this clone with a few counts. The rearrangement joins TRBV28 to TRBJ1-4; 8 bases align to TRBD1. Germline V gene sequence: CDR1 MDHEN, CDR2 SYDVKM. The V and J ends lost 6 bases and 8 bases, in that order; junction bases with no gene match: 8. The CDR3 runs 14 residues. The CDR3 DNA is TGTGCCAGCAGCGTCAGGGGGCGCGAGGAAAAACTGTTTTTT. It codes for CASSVRGREEKLFF.

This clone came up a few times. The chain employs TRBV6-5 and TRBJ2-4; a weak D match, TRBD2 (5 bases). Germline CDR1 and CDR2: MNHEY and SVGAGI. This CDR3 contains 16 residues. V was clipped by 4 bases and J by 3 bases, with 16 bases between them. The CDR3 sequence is CASSSTPGFLKNIQYF. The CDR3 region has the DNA TGTGCCAGCAGTTCCACGCCGGGGTTCCTCAAAAACATTCAGTACTTC.

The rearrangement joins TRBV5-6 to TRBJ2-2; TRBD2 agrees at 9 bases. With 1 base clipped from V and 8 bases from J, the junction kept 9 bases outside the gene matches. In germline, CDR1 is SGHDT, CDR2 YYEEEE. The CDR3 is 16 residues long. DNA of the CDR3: TGTGCCAGCAGCTTGTTTGGCGGGAGGGCCCTTGGGGAGCTGTTTTTT. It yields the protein CASSLFGGRALGELFF.

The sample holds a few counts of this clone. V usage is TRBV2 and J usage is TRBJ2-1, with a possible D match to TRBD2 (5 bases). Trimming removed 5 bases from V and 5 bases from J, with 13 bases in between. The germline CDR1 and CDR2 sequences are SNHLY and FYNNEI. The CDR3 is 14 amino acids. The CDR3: CASSRGLQNNEQFF. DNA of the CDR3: TGTGCCAGCAGTCGCGGGTTACAAAACAATGAGCAGTTCTTC.

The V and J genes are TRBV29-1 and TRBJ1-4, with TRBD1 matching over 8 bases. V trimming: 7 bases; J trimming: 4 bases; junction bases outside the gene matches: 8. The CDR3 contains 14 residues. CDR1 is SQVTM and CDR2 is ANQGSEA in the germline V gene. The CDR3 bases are TGCAGCGCGCTCCAGGGGGCTATTAATGAAAAACTGTTTTTT. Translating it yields CSALQGAINEKLFF.

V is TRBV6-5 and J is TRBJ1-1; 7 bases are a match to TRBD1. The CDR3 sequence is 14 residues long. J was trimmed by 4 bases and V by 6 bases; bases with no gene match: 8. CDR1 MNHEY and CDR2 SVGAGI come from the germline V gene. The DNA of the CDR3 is TGTGCCAGCAGCTCGGACGGACAGGCCACTGAAGCTTTCTTT. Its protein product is CASSSDGQATEAFF.

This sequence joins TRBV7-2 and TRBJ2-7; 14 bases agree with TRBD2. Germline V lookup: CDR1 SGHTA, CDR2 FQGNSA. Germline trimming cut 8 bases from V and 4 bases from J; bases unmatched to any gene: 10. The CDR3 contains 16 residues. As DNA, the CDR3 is TGTGCCAGCCGTTCCGGGACTAGCGGGAGTGGATACGAGCAGTACTTC. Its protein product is CASRSGTSGSGYEQYF.

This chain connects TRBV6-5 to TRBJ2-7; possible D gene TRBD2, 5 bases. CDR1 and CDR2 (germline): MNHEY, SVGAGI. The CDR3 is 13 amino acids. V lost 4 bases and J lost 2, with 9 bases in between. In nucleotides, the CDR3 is TGTGCCAGCAGTTCCGGGAAACCCTACGAGCAGTACTTC. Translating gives CASSSGKPYEQYF.

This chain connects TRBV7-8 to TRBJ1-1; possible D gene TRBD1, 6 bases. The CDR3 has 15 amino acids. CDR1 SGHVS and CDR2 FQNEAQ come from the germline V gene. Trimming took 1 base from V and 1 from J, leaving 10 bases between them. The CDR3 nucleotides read TGTGCCAGCAGCTTAGGGGGGGGCCCGAACACTGAAGCTTTCTTT. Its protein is CASSLGGGPNTEAFF.

The DNA of the CDR3 is TGTGCCAGCAGTTACTATAGAGGGACCGGGGAGCTGTTTTTT. This gives the protein CASSYYRGTGELFF. The chain couples TRBV6-5 to TRBJ2-2, with D possibly matching TRBD2 (5 bases). Between the trimmed V and J ends, which lost 1 base and 5 bases, there was a span of 8 bases. Germline-derived CDR1 and CDR2 are MNHEY and SVGAGI. This CDR3 has 14 amino acids.

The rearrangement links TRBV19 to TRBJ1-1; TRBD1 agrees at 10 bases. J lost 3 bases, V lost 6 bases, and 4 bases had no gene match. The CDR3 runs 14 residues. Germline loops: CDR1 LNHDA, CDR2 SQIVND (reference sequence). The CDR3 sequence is CASRDRGVDTEAFF. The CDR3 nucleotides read TGTGCCAGTAGGGACAGGGGGGTGGACACTGAAGCTTTCTTT.

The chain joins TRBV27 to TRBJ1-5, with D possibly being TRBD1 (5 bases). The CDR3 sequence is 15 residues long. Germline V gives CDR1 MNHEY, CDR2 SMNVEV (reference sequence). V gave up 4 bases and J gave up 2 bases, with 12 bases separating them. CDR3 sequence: CASSSGTKGNQPQHF. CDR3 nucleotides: TGTGCCAGCAGTTCAGGGACTAAGGGCAATCAGCCCCAGCATTTT.